This T cell receptor beta chain was sequenced during a study of beta chain features in type 1 diabetes. Across the whole study: Patients were similar to healthy donors in age and gender (as well as in cell yields).

This clone was seen a few times. The antigen is undetermined. Expressed TCRB transcripts were sequenced because the entire RNA isolate underwent reverse transcription. Produced via immunoSEQ multiplex PCR; TCRdb's table is partial and in-frame only. The table records roughly 260,000 clones, around 20% of them present only once. Trimming took 10 bases from V and 8 from J; bases not matched to a gene: 5. This CDR3 spans 11 amino acids. Germline loops: CDR1 MDHEN, CDR2 SYDVKM. General study points: TCRB CDR3s were moderately but significantly shorter in Type 1 diabetes patients in all four CD4+ subsets.

The source is a woman aged 40-49 years with type 1 diabetes. The chain carries TRBV28 and TRBJ1-2; 9 bases fit TRBD1. The material sequenced was naive CD4+ T cells from blood. The CDR3 region has the DNA TGTGCCACCCTGGACAGGGGAGGCTACACCTTC. Its protein is CATLDRGGYTF.